This TCR beta chain is drawn from a study of blood T cells in healthy people across ages. A second PCR, run for about 6 to 11 cycles, used a sample-barcoded 5' primer plus a J-beta primer mix. TCRdb used MiXCR to reprocess the 5' RACE reads, holding one entry per CDR3 protein. The sample lists approximately 900,000 distinct CDR3 sequences, around 48% occurring once. Germline V CDR1 and CDR2: DFQATT, SNEGSKA (reference sequence). The V and J ends lost 1 base and 2 bases respectively, with 12 bases between them. The length of the CDR3 is 15 residues. Investigators took ten milliliters of peripheral blood from every donor. Findings and limits, study-wide: The lack of PBMC sorting stopped any conclusive naive versus antigen-experienced comparison.

With respect to this clonotype: Its target is unknown.

The rearrangement links TRBV20-1 to TRBJ2-1, with a possible D match to TRBD1 (6 bases). This sequence originates from a man between 25 and 39 years old in good health. The sequenced material came from blood. The CDR3 DNA follows: TGCAGTGCTAGAGGTCGCAGGGGCACCTACAATGAGCAGTTCTTC. Protein product: CSARGRRGTYNEQFF.